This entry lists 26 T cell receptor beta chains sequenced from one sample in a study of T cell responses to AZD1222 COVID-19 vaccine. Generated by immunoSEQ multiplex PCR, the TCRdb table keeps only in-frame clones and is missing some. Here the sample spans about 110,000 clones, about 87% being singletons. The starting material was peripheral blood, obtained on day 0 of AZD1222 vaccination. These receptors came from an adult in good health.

The CDR3 coding sequence is TGTGCCAGCTCACCTTTACTGACAGGGGGAGGCACTGAAGCTTTCTTT. Its translation: CASSPLLTGGGTEAFF. The V gene is TRBV18, the J gene TRBJ1-1, with TRBD1 matching over 9 bases. CDR1 and CDR2 (germline): KGHSH, LQKENI. V dropped 3 bases and J dropped 4; count of bases not matched to a gene: 9. This CDR3 region has 16 residues.

DNA of the CDR3: TGTGCCAGCAGCTACGACAGGGAAGACAACACCGGGGAGCTGTTTTTT. Its translation is CASSYDREDNTGELFF. The rearrangement links TRBV5-4 to TRBJ2-2; 7 nucleotides line up with TRBD1. The CDR3 spans 16 residues. J was trimmed by 2 bases and V by 3 bases; bases with no gene match: 7. Germline V gene sequence: CDR1 SGHNT, CDR2 YYREEE (reference sequence).

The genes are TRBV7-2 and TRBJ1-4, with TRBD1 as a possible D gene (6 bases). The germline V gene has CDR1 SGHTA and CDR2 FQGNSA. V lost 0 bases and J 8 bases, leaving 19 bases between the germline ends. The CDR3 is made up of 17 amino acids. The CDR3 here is CASSLASGGGAREKLFF. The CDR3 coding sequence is TGTGCCAGCAGCTTAGCGTCCGGCGGGGGGGCCCGGGAAAAACTGTTTTTT.

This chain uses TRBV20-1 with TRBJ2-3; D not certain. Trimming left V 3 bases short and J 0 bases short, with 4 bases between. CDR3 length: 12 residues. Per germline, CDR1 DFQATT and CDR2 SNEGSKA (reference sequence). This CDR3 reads CSASGSTDTQYF. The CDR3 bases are TGCAGTGCTAGTGGTAGCACAGATACGCAGTATTTT.

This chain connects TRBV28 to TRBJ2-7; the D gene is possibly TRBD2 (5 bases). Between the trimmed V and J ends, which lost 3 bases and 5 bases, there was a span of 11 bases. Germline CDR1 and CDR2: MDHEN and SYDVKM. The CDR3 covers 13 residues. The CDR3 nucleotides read TGTGCCAGCAGTTTTAGAGGGTGGAACGAGCAGTACTTC. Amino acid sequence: CASSFRGWNEQYF.

CDR3 region: CSVDLRDTPYGYTF. The CDR3 nucleotides are TGCAGCGTTGACTTAAGAGATACCCCCTATGGCTACACCTTC. The V call is TRBV29-1, the J call TRBJ1-2; D gene unclear. This CDR3 is built from 14 residues. Trimming removed 3 bases from V and 4 bases from J, with 15 bases in between. Germline loops: CDR1 SQVTM, CDR2 ANQGSEA.

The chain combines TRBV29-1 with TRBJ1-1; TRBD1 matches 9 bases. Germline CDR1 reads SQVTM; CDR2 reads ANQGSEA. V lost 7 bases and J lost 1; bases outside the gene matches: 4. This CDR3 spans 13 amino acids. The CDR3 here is CSATTGGNTEAFF. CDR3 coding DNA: TGCAGCGCCACGACAGGGGGGAACACTGAAGCTTTCTTT.

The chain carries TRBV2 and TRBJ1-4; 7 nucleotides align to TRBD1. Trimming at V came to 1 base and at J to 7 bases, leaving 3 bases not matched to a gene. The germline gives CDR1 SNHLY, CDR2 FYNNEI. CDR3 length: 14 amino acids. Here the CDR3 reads CASSEVQGGEKLFF. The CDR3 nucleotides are TGTGCCAGCAGTGAAGTGCAGGGGGGTGAAAAACTGTTTTTT.

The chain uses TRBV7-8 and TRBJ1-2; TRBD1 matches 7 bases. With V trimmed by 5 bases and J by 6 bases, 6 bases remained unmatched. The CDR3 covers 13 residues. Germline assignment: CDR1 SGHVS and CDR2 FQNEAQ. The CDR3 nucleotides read TGTGCCAGCAGCCCAGGAGGACAGGATGGCTACACCTTC. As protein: CASSPGGQDGYTF.

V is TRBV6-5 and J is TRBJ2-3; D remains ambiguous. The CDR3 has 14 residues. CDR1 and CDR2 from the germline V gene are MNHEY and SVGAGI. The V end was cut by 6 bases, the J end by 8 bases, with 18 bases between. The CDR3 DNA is TGTGCCAGCAGCACTCCGGGCCCCCCGGCTACGCAGTATTTT. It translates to CASSTPGPPATQYF.

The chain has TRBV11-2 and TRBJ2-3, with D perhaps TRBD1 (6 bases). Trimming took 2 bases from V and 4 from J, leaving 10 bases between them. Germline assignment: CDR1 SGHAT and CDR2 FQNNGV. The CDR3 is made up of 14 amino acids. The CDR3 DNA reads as TGTGCCAGCAGCTTACAGGGGCGGGCAGATACGCAGTATTTT. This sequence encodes CASSLQGRADTQYF.

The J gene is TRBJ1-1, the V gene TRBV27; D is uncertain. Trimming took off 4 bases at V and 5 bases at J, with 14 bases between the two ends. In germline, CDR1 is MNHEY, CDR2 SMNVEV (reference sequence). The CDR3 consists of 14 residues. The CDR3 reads CASSSDLGGTEAFF. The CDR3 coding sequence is TGTGCCAGCAGTTCAGACCTCGGAGGGACTGAAGCTTTCTTT.

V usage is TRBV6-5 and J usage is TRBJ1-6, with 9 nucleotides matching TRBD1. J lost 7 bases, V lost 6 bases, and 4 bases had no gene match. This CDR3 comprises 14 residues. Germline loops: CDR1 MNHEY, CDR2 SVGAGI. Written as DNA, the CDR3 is TGTGCCAGCAGGCTGACAGGGGGGAATTCACCCCTCCACTTT. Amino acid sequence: CASRLTGGNSPLHF.

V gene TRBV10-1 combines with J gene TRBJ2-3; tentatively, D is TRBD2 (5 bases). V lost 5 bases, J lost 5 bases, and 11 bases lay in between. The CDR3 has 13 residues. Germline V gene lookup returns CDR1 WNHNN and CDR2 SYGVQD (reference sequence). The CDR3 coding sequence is TGCGCCAGCAGTCCCCAACTAGAAGATACGCAGTATTTT. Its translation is CASSPQLEDTQYF.

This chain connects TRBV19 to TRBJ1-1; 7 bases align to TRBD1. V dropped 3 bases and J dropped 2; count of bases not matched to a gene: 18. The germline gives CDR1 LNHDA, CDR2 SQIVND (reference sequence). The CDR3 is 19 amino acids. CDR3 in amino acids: CASSIWDSPLGNLNTEAFF. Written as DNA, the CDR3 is TGTGCCAGTAGTATTTGGGACAGCCCTCTGGGTAACCTAAACACTGAAGCTTTCTTT.

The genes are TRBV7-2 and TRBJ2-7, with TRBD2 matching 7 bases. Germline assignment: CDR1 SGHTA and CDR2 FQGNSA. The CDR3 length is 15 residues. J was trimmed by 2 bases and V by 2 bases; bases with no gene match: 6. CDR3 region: CASSLSGGGTYEQYF. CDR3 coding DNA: TGTGCCAGCAGCTTATCTGGGGGGGGGACCTACGAGCAGTACTTC.

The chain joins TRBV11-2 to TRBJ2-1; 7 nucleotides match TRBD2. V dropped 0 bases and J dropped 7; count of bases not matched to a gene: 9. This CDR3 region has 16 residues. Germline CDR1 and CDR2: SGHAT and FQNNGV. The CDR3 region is CASSLDLAGVANEQFF. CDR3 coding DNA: TGTGCCAGCAGCTTAGATCTGGCGGGAGTGGCGAATGAGCAGTTCTTC.

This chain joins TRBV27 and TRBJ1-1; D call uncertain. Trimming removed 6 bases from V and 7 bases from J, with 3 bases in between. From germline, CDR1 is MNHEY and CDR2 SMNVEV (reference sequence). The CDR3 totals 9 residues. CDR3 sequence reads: CASRIEAFF. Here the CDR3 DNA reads TGTGCCAGCAGGATTGAAGCTTTCTTT.

The DNA of the CDR3 is TGCAGTGCTAGTCGACAGGTTGGGTTTGGCTACACCTTC. Amino acids: CSASRQVGFGYTF. The chain is built from TRBV20-1 and TRBJ1-2; D may be TRBD1 (6 bases). This CDR3 comprises 13 residues. Trimming left V 3 bases short and J 7 bases short, with 15 bases between. Germline values: CDR1 DFQATT, CDR2 SNEGSKA (reference sequence).

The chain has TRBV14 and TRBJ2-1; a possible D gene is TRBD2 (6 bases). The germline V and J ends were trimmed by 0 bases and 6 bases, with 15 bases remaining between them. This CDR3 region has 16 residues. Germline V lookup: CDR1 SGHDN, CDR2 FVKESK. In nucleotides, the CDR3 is TGTGCCAGCAGCCAAGATCTTGGAGGGATCGCCAATGAGCAGTTCTTC. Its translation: CASSQDLGGIANEQFF.

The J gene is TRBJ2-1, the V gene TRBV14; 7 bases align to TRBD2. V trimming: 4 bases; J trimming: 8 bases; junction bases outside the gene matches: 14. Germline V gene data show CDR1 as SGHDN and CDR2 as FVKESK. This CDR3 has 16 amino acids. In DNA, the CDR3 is TGTGCCAGCAGCCCCCGGGGAAGCGGGATTGGGCATGAGCAGTTCTTC. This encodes CASSPRGSGIGHEQFF.

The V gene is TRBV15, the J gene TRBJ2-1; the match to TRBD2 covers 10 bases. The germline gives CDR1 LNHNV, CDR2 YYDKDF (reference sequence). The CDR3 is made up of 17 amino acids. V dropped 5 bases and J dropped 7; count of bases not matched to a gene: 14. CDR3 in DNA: TGTGCCACCAGCCCTAACCTACTAGCGGGACCGCGGAATGAGCAGTTCTTC. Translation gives CATSPNLLAGPRNEQFF.

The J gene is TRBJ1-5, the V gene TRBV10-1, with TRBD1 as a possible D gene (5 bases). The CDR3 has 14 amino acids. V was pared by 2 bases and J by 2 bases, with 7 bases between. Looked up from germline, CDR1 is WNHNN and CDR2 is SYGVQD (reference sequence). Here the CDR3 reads CASSEGGGNQPQHF. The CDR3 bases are TGCGCCAGCAGTGAGGGGGGAGGCAATCAGCCCCAGCATTTT.

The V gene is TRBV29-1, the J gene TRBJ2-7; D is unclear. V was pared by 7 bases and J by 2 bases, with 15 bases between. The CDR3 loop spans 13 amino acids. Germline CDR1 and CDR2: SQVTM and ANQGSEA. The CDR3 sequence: CSGGSQTPYEQYF. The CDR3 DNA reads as TGCAGCGGCGGATCCCAGACGCCCTACGAGCAGTACTTC.

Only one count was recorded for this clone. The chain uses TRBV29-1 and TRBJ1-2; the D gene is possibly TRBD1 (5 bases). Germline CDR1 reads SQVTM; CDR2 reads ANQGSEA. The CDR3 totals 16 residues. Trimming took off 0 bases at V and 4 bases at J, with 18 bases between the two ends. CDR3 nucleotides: TGCAGCGTTGAAGACAGGGAATTCCCATCTCTCTATGGCTACACCTTC. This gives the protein CSVEDREFPSLYGYTF. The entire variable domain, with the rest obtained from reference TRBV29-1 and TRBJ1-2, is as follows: SAVISQKPSRDICQRGTSLTIQCQVDSQVTMMFWYRQQPGQSLTLIATANQGSEATYESGFVIDKFPISRPNLTFSTLTVSNMSPEDSSIYLCSVEDREFPSLYGYTFGSGTRLTVV.

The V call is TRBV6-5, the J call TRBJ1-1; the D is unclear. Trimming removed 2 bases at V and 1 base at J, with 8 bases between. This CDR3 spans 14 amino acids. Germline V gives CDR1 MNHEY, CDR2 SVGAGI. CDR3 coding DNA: TGTGCCAGCAGTTACCGGGCGGGGAACACTGAAGCTTTCTTT. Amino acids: CASSYRAGNTEAFF.